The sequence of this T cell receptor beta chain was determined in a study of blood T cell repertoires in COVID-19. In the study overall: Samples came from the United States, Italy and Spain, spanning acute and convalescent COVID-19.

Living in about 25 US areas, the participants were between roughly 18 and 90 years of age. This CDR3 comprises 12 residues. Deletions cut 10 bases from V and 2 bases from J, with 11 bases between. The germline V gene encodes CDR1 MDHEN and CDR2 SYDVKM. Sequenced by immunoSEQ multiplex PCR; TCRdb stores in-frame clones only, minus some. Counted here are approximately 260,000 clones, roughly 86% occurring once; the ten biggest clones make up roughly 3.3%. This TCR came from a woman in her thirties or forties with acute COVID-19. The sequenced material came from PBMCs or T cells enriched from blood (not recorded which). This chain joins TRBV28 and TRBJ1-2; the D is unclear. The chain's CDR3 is CATKRGNYGYTF. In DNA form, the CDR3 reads TGTGCCACCAAGCGGGGAAACTATGGCTACACCTTC.